This T cell receptor beta chain emerged from a study of control samples from healthy donors and cancer patients. The trim removed 1 base at V and 4 bases at J, leaving 10 bases unmatched. The CDR3 is 17 residues long. Germline V lookup: CDR1 MGHRA, CDR2 YSYEKL. This table comes from immunoSEQ multiplex PCR, and its TCRdb copy is limited to in-frame clones, with some not included. This table holds some 140,000 clones, around nine tenths found once. The source material was blood. This clonotype originated in a man in his thirties or forties in good health. V and J are TRBV4-1 and TRBJ1-2; 9 positions match TRBD1. CDR3 in amino acids: CASSQVDRGQGPYGYTF. Here the CDR3 DNA reads TGCGCCAGCAGCCAAGTCGATCGGGGACAGGGCCCCTATGGCTACACCTTC.